This TCR beta chain comes out of a study of cytomegalovirus exposure and HLA in healthy donors. This clone was counted a few times. As yet, its antigen is unknown. Study-wide results and limits: The study designated about 160 TCR beta chains cytomegalovirus-associated. For most TCR sequences rarity was the rule, although some public TCRs occurred in many donors.

The germline gives CDR1 ENHRY, CDR2 SYGVKD. This CDR3 region has 14 residues. Trimming stripped 3 bases from V and 7 bases from J, with 10 bases between. Clones were read by immunoSEQ multiplex PCR, and TCRdb kept only the in-frame ones, dropping some. The table lists about 110,000 clones, about 88% of them singletons, with about 2% in the top ten. The J gene is TRBJ1-6, the V gene TRBV10-3, with D maybe TRBD1 (5 bases). The TCR comes from a woman aged 18-29 years in good health and CMV-seropositive. The specimen sequenced was PBMCs. The CDR3 protein is CAISDSGRNSPLHF. For the CDR3, the DNA is TGTGCCATCAGTGATTCAGGGAGGAATTCACCCCTCCACTTT.